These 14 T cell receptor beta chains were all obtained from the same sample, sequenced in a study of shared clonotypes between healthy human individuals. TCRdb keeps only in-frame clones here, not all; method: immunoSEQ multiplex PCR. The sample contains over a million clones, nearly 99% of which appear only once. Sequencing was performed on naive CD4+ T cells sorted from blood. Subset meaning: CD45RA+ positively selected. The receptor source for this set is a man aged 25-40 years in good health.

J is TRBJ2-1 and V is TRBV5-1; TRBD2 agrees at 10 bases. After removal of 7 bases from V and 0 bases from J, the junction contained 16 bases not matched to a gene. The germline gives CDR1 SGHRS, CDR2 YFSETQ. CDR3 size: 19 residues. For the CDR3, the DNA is TGCGCCAGCTCCTGGGGGGCGCTAGCGGGGGTGAGCTCCTACAATGAGCAGTTCTTC. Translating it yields CASSWGALAGVSSYNEQFF.

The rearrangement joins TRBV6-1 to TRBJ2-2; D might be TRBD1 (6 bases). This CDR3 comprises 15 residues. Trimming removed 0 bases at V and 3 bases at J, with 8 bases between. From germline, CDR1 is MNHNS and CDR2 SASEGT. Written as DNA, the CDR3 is TGTGCCAGCAGTGAAGCTAGGGGGTACACCGGGGAGCTGTTTTTT. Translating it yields CASSEARGYTGELFF.

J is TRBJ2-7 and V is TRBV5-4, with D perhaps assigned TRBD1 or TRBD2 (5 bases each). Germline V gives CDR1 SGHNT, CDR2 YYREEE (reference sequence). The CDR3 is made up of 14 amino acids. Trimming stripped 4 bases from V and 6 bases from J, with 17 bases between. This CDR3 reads CASSPRGPGVEQYF. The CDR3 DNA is TGTGCCAGCAGCCCCCGGGGCCCAGGAGTCGAGCAGTACTTC.

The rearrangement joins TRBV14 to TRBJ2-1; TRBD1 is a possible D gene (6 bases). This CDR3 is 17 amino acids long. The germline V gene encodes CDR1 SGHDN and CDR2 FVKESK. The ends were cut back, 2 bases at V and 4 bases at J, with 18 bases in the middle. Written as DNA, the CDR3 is TGTGCCAGCAGCCAACCTCACAGGGTTTCCTTATACAATGAGCAGTTCTTC. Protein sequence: CASSQPHRVSLYNEQFF.

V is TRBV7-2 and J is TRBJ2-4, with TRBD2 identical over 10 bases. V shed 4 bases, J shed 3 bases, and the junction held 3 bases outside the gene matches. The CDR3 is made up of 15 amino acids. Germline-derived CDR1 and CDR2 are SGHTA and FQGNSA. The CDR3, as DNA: TGTGCCAGCAGCTCTAGCGGGAGAAGCAAAAACATTCAGTACTTC. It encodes CASSSSGRSKNIQYF.

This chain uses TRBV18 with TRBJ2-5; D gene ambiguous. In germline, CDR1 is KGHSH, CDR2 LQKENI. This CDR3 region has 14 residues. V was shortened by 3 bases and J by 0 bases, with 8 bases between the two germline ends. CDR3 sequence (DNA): TGTGCCAGCTCACCCCAGGCTAACCAAGAGACCCAGTACTTC. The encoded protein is CASSPQANQETQYF.

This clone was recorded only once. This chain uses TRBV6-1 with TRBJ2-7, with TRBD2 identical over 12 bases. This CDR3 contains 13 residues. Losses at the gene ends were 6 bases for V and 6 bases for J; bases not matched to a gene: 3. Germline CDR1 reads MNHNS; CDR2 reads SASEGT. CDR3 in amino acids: CASRLAGGAEQYF. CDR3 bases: TGTGCCAGCAGGCTAGCGGGGGGGGCCGAGCAGTACTTC.

The CDR3 reads CASRQQQSGTTYNEQFF. In DNA form, the CDR3 reads TGTGCCAGCAGGCAGCAGCAGTCCGGGACAACCTACAATGAGCAGTTCTTC. This sequence joins TRBV27 and TRBJ2-1; perhaps TRBD1 as D (6 bases). Germline loops: CDR1 MNHEY, CDR2 SMNVEV (reference sequence). The CDR3 contains 17 residues. V was clipped by 6 bases and J by 2 bases, with 20 bases between them.

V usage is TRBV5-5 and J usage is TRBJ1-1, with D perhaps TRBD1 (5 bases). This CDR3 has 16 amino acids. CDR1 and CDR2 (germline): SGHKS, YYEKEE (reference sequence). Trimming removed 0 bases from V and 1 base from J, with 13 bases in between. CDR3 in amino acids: CASSLVGAGTNTEAFF. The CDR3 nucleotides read TGTGCCAGCAGCTTGGTAGGGGCAGGGACGAACACTGAAGCTTTCTTT.

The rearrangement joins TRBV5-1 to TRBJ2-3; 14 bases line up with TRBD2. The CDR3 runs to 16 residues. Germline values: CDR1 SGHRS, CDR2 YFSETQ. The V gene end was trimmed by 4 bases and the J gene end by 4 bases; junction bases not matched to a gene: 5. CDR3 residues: CASSQGLAGVPDTQYF. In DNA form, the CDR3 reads TGCGCCAGCAGCCAGGGACTAGCGGGAGTACCAGATACGCAGTATTTT.

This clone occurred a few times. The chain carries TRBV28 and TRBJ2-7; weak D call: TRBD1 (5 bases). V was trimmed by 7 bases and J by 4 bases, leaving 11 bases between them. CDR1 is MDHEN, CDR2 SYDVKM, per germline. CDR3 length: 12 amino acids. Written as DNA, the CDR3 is TGTGCCAGCAATACCAGGGAATACGAGCAGTACTTC. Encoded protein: CASNTREYEQYF.

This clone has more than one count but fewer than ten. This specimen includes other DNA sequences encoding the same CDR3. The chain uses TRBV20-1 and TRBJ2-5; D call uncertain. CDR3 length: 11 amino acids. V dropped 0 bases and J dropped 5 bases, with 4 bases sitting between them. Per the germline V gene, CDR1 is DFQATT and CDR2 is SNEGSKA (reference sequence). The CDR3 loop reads CSARERETQYF. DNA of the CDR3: TGCAGTGCTAGAGAGAGGGAGACCCAGTACTTC.

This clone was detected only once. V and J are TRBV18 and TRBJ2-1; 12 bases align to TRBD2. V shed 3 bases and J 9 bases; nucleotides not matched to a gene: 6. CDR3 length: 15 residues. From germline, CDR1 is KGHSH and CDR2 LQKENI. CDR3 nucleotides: TGTGCCAGCTCACCCAACCTAGCGGGAGGGTCTGAGCAGTTCTTC. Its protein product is CASSPNLAGGSEQFF.

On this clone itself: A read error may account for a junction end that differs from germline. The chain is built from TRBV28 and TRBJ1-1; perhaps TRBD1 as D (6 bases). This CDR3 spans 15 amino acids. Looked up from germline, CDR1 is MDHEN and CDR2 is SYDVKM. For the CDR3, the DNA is TGTGCCAGCAGTACCCGGGGGGGGCTGAAGACTGAAGCTTTCTTT. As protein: CASSTRGGLKTEAFF.